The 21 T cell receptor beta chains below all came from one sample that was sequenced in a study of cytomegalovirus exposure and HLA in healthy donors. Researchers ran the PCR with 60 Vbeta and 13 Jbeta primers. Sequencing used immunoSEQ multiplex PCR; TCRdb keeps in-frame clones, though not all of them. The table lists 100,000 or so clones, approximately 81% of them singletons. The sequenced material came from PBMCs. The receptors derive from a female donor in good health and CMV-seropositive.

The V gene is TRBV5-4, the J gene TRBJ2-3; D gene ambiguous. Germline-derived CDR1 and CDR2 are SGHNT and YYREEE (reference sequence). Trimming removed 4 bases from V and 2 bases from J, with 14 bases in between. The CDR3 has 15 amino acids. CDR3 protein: CASSPVGRNTDTQYF. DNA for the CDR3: TGTGCCAGCAGCCCCGTGGGCAGAAACACAGATACGCAGTATTTT.

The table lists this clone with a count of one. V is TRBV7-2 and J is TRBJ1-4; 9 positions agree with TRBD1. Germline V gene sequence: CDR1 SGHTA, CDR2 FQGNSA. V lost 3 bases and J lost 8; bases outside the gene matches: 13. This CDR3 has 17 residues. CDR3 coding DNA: TGTGCCAGCAGCTTCAGACAGGGGGGCACGGGCGCGGAAAAACTGTTTTTT. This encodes CASSFRQGGTGAEKLFF.

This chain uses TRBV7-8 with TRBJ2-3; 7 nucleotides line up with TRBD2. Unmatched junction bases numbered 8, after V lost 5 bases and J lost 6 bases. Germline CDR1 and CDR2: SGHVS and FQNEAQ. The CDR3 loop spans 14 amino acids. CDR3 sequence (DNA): TGTGCCAGCAGCCCGGGGACTATCGCTGATACGCAGTATTTT. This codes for CASSPGTIADTQYF.

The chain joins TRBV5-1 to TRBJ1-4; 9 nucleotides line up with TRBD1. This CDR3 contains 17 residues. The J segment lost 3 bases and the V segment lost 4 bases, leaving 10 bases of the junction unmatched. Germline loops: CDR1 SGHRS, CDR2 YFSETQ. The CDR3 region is CASSLGTGWESNEKLFF. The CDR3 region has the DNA TGCGCCAGCAGCCTCGGGACAGGGTGGGAATCTAATGAAAAACTGTTTTTT.

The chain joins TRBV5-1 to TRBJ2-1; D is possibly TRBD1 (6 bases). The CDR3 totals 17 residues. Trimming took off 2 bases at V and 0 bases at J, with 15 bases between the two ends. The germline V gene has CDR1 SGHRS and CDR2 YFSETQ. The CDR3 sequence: CASSFGPGVSSYNEQFF. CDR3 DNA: TGCGCCAGCAGCTTTGGCCCAGGGGTAAGCTCCTACAATGAGCAGTTCTTC.

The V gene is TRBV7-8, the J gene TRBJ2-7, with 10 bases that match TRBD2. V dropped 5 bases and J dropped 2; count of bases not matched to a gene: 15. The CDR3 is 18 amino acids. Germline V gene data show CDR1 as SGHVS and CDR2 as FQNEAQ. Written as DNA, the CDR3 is TGTGCCAGCAGCAAAGTGGGGCTAGCGGGAGTAAGGACCTACGAGCAGTACTTC. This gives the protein CASSKVGLAGVRTYEQYF.

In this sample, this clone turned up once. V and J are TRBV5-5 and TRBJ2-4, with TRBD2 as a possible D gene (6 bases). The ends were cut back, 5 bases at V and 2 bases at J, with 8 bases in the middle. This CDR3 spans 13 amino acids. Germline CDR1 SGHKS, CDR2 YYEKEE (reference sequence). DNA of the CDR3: TGTGCCAGCAGGCGGGGCCCCAAAAACATTCAGTACTTC. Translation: CASRRGPKNIQYF.

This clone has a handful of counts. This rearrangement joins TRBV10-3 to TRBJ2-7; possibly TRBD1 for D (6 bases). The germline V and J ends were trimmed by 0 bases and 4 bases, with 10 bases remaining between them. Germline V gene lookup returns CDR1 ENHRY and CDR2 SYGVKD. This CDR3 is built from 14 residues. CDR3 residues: CAISESGQGYEQYF. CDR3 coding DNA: TGTGCCATCAGTGAGTCCGGCCAGGGGTACGAGCAGTACTTC.

The CDR3 region is CASSRSGTLASEQYF. CDR3 sequence (DNA): TGTGCCAGCTCCCGGAGCGGGACCCTGGCTTCCGAGCAGTACTTC. This chain joins TRBV19 and TRBJ2-7; 7 bases map to TRBD2. The V and J ends lost 9 bases and 6 bases, in that order; junction bases with no gene match: 17. Germline-derived CDR1 and CDR2 are LNHDA and SQIVND (reference sequence). CDR3 length: 15 residues.

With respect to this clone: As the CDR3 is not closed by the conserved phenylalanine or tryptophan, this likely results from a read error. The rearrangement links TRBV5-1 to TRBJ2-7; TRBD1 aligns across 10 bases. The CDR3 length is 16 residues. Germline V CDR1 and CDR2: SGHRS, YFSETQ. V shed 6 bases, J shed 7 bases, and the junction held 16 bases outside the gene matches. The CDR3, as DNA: TGCGCCAGCATGAGCGGGGAGGGACAGGGGTTTTCAGAGCAGTACCTC. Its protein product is CASMSGEGQGFSEQYL.

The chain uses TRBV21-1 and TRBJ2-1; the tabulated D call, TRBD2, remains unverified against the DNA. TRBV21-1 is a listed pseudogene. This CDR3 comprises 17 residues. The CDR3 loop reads CASSKVLRLAGGNEQFF. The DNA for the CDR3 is TGTGCCAGCAGCAAAGTGTTGCGGCTAGCGGGAGGTAATGAGCAGTTCTTC.

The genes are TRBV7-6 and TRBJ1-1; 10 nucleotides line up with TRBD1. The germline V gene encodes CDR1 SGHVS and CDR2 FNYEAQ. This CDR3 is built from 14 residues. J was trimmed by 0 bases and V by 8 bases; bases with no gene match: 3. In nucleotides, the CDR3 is TGTGCCAGCGGGGGACAGGGGATGAACACTGAAGCTTTCTTT. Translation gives CASGGQGMNTEAFF.

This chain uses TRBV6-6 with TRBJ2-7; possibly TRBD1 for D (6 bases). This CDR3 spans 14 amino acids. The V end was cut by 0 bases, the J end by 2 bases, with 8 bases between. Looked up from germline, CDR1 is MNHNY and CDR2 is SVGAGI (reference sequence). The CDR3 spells CASSYSTGPYEQYF. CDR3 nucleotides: TGTGCCAGCAGTTACTCCACAGGGCCCTACGAGCAGTACTTC.

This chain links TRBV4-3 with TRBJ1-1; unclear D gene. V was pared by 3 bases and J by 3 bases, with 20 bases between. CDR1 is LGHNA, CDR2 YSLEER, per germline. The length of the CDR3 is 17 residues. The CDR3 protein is CASSQRAFGIGDTEAFF. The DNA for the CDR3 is TGCGCCAGCAGCCAGAGGGCCTTTGGGATCGGTGACACTGAAGCTTTCTTT.

CDR3 amino acids: CASSLGGIGGGPNNEQFF. The CDR3 nucleotides read TGCGCCAGCAGCTTGGGGGGGATAGGGGGCGGACCTAACAATGAGCAGTTCTTC. The genes are TRBV5-1 and TRBJ2-1, with TRBD1 matching 7 bases. The CDR3 loop spans 18 amino acids. From germline, CDR1 is SGHRS and CDR2 YFSETQ. V shed 0 bases, J shed 5 bases, and the junction held 14 bases outside the gene matches.

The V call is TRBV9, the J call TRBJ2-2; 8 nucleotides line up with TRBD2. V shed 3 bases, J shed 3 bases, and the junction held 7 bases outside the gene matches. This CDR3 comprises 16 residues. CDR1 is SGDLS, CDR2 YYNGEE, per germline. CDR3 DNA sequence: TGTGCCAGCAGCGCGTCCAAAGCGGGGGACACCGGGGAGCTGTTTTTT. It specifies CASSASKAGDTGELFF. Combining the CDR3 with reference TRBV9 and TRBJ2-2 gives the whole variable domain DSGVTQTPKHLITATGQRVTLRCSPRSGDLSVYWYQQSLDQGLQFLIQYYNGEERAKGNILERFSAQQFPDLHSELNLSSLELGDSALYFCASSASKAGDTGELFFGEGSRLTVL.

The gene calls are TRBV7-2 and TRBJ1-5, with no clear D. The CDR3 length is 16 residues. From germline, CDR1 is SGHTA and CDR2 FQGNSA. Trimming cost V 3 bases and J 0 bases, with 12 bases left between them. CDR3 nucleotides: TGTGCCAGCAGCTTGGCCCCAGGCCTTAGCAATCAGCCCCAGCATTTT. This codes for CASSLAPGLSNQPQHF.

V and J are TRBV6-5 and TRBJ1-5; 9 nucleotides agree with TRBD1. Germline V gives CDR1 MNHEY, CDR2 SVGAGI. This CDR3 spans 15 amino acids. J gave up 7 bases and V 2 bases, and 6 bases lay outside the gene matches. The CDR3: CASSYGGQGGQPQHF. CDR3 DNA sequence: TGTGCCAGCAGTTACGGGGGACAGGGAGGACAGCCCCAGCATTTT.

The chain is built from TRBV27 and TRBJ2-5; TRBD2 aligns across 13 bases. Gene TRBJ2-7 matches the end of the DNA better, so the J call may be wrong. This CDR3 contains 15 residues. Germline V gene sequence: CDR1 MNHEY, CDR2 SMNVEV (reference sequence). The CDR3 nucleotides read TGTGCCAGCAGCCCTCGGACTAGCGGGAGTCGCGAGCAGTACTTC. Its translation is CASSPRTSGSREQYF.

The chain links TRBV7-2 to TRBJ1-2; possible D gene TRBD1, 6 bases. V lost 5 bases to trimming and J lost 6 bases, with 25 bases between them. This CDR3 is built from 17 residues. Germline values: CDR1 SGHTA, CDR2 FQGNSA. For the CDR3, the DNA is TGTGCCAGCAGCGCTGACAGAGGGGGAAAGTTTTCGGATGGCTACACCTTC. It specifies CASSADRGGKFSDGYTF.

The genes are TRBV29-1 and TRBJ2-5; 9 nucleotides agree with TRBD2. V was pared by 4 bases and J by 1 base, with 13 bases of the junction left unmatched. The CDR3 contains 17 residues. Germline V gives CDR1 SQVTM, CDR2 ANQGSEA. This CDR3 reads CSVGGGLQRGAQETQYF. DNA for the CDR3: TGCAGCGTTGGAGGGGGATTGCAGCGGGGGGCCCAAGAGACCCAGTACTTC.